This TCR beta chain is drawn from a study of T cells in Graves' hyperthyroidism and ophthalmopathy. Whole-study results and caveats: The model predicted ophthalmopathy a median approximately six months before onset. Blood also contained most expanded thyroid clonotypes above 0.001.

RNA transcripts served as the template for amplifying TCR beta CDR3 regions. RT-PCR in the first round (using the HTBI primer set) targeted the TCR CDR3. A single record per CDR3 protein comes from TCRdb applying MiXCR to the multiplex PCR reads. The sample contains 690,000 or so distinct CDR3 sequences, about 17% of which appear only once. This CDR3 is 15 amino acids long. Germline V gene sequence: CDR1 DFQATT, CDR2 SNEGSKA (reference sequence). V lost 2 bases, J lost 3 bases, and 7 bases stayed unmatched. At least ten counts were recorded for this clonotype. The target antigen is unknown. Sequences were obtained from blood. This receptor was taken from a woman aged 45-59 years with Graves' hyperthyroidism that later progressed to Graves' ophthalmopathy. The chain couples TRBV20-1 to TRBJ2-1, with 7 bases fitting TRBD2. Written as DNA, the CDR3 is TGCAGTGCTAGAAGTGGGGCTAGCGGCTACAATGAGCAGTTCTTC. Its protein is CSARSGASGYNEQFF.